This is a list of T cell receptor beta chains from one sample in a study of cytomegalovirus exposure and HLA in healthy donors. The assay was immunoSEQ multiplex PCR, and TCRdb's table has in-frame clones only and misses some. In the table there are a few hundred thousand clones, roughly 89% of which are singletons. The sequenced sample consisted of PBMCs. The receptor set was obtained from a woman between 18 and 29 years old in good health and CMV-seronegative. Both conserved end residues are part of each CDR3. D genes are given only for firm matches. Part of the rows lack a size; the others show once, few, many or a class for expanded clones.

TRBV9	.	once	TRBJ1-2	TGTGCCAGCAGCGTAGGTACAGACTATGGCTACACCTTC	CASSVGTDYGYTF
TRBV28	TRBD1	.	TRBJ1-5	TGTGCCAGCAGTTTAGAACAGGGGGCGTCCAGTCAGCCCCAGCATTTT	CASSLEQGASSQPQHF
TRBV14	.	.	TRBJ2-2	TGTGCCAGCAGCCGAATACAGGGTTCTCCCACCGGGGAGCTGTTTTTT	CASSRIQGSPTGELFF
TRBV6-5	TRBD1	.	TRBJ1-1	TGTGCCAGCAGTTTACAGGGGGAGACTGAAGCTTTCTTT	CASSLQGETEAFF
TRBV7-6	.	.	TRBJ1-6	TGTGCCAGCAGCTTAGCCTTCCTCCGAGGGGGCTCCTATAATTCACCCCTCCACTTT	CASSLAFLRGGSYNSPLHF
TRBV2	.	.	TRBJ2-1	TGTGCCACCCCCAAGGAAGGGCCGGGGGACTCATACAATGAGCAGTTCTTC	CATPKEGPGDSYNEQFF
TRBV5-1	TRBD1	.	TRBJ2-1	TGCGCCAGCAGCTTCGAGGACAGGGGGGGTGATGAGCAGTTCTTC	CASSFEDRGGDEQFF
TRBV29-1	.	.	TRBJ1-4	TGCAGCGTGGGGTTGTCCCCAGGGGAAAAACTGTTTTTT	CSVGLSPGEKLFF
TRBV9	.	.	TRBJ2-1	TGTGCCAGCAGCGACCCGGGACATAGTTATGAGCAGTTCTTC	CASSDPGHSYEQFF
TRBV7-6	TRBD2	.	TRBJ2-2	TGTGCCAGCAGCTTAGATGGGAGGGTCGGGGAGCTGTTTTTT	CASSLDGRVGELFF
TRBV9	.	.	TRBJ2-1	TGTGCCAGCAGCGTAGGACTTGGGGCGCAGTTCTTC	CASSVGLGAQFF
TRBV6-5	TRBD1	.	TRBJ1-6	TGTGCCAGCAGTTACTCGGGGACAGTCAGCAATTCACCCCTCCACTTT	CASSYSGTVSNSPLHF
TRBV2	.	.	TRBJ2-1	TGTGCCAGCAGTGAAGGAGCCCGGACTGGCAACTCCTACAATGAGCAGTTCTTC	CASSEGARTGNSYNEQFF
TRBV2	.	.	TRBJ1-1	TGTGCCAGCAGTAGGGTGGGACTGATGAACACTGAAGCTTTCTTT	CASSRVGLMNTEAFF
TRBV4-1	.	.	TRBJ1-1	TGCGCCAGCAGCCAAGATACGGGCGGGATCGGTGAAGCTTTCTTT	CASSQDTGGIGEAFF
TRBV5-6	TRBD2	.	TRBJ2-1	TGTGCCAGCAGCGCAGCGCTAGCGGACAATGAGCAGTTCTTC	CASSAALADNEQFF
TRBV6-5	.	.	TRBJ1-2	TGTGCCAGCAGTCCCCATTCTAACTATGGCTACACCTTC	CASSPHSNYGYTF
TRBV7-8	.	.	TRBJ1-1	TGTGCCAGCAGCCAGACAGAAGTGAACACTGAAGCTTTCTTT	CASSQTEVNTEAFF
TRBV5-6	TRBD1	.	TRBJ2-5	TGTGCCAGCAGCCCCGACAGGGATGAGACCCAGTACTTC	CASSPDRDETQYF
TRBV5-5	TRBD1	.	TRBJ2-5	TGTGCCAGCAGCTTGGGCCTCCGGGACAGCCAAGAGACCCAGTACTTC	CASSLGLRDSQETQYF
TRBV18	.	.	TRBJ1-1	TGTGCCAGCTCCCTGGGCATGAACACTGAAGCTTTCTTT	CASSLGMNTEAFF
TRBV27	.	.	TRBJ1-3	TGTGCCAGCAGTTTAGGGGGCGCGGCTGGAAACACCATATATTTT	CASSLGGAAGNTIYF
TRBV6-5	.	.	TRBJ1-1	TGTGCCAGCAGTACCGCGGGTAATGAAGCTTTCTTT	CASSTAGNEAFF
TRBV10-3	.	.	TRBJ1-6	TGTGCCAACGGACAGACCAATTCACCCCTCCACTTT	CANGQTNSPLHF
TRBV5-1	TRBD1	.	TRBJ1-4	TGCGCCAGCAGCCGAGGGACAGGGGGCGGGGTTGAAAAACTGTTTTTT	CASSRGTGGGVEKLFF
TRBV27	.	.	TRBJ1-1	TGTGCCAGCAGTTTAAGCGGGACACAGAACACTGAAGCTTTCTTT	CASSLSGTQNTEAFF
TRBV25-1	.	once	TRBJ1-5	TGTGCCAGCAGTGCAGGGACTCCGGATCAGCCCCAGCATTTT	CASSAGTPDQPQHF
TRBV28	TRBD1	.	TRBJ1-1	TGTGCCAGCAGTTTAGACAGGGGGGTTAGGAGAGACACTGAAGCTTTCTTT	CASSLDRGVRRDTEAFF
TRBV7-9	TRBD2	.	TRBJ2-2	TGTGCCAGCAGCGCCTGGACTAGCGGGGGGATCAACACCGGGGAGCTGTTTTTT	CASSAWTSGGINTGELFF
TRBV6-5	TRBD1	.	TRBJ1-5	TGTGCCAGCAGTTTAACAGGGGGCTTTAGCAATCAGCCCCAGCATTTT	CASSLTGGFSNQPQHF
TRBV6-5	TRBD1	.	TRBJ2-5	TGTGCCAGCAGACGACTTAGGGGGCCAGAGACCCAGTACTTC	CASRRLRGPETQYF
TRBV5-4	.	.	TRBJ2-5	TGTGCCAGCAGCTTGGCGGGACACCCGCAAGAGACCCAGTACTTC	CASSLAGHPQETQYF
TRBV4-1	.	.	TRBJ1-4	TGCGCCAGCAGCCAAGACCAGGACAGTAATGAAAAACTGTTTTTT	CASSQDQDSNEKLFF
TRBV27	TRBD1	once	TRBJ1-4	TGTGCCAGCATGGGACAGGGGCGTGGTGCTAATGAAAAACTGTTTTTT	CASMGQGRGANEKLFF
TRBV6-1	TRBD1	.	TRBJ2-1	TGTGCCAGCCTACAGGGGAGCTCCTACAATGAGCAGTTCTTC	CASLQGSSYNEQFF
TRBV6-1	TRBD1	.	TRBJ1-4	TGTGCCAGCGCGAGGGGGACAGTTAATGAAAAACTGTTTTTT	CASARGTVNEKLFF
TRBV5-1	.	.	TRBJ1-3	TGCGCCAGCAGCTTGGAGAGTCCTGGAAACACCATATATTTT	CASSLESPGNTIYF
TRBV27	.	.	TRBJ1-5	TGTGCCAGCAGTTTATTGCGTAGCAATCAGCCCCAGCATTTT	CASSLLRSNQPQHF